The clone carrying this TCR beta chain has more than one count but fewer than ten. CDR1 is SQVTM, CDR2 ANQGSEA, per germline. The CDR3 spans 16 residues. Trimming took 5 bases from V and 7 from J; bases not matched to a gene: 11. MiXCR re-clonotyped the PCR reads for TCRdb. The sample yields tens of thousands of clones, under 25% seen once. These data are taken from a study of metastatic and nonmetastatic thyroid tumors. Every patient underwent thyroid surgery untreated. Material for sequencing was blood. The rearrangement links TRBV29-1 to TRBJ2-5; 15 bases are a match to TRBD2. The clonotype comes from a male donor with papillary thyroid cancer or a benign thyroid nodule (not recorded which). Some clones in this sample may be carry-over from other donors' samples. CDR3 loop: CSVNLLKGLAGGTQYF. CDR3 in DNA: TGCAGCGTTAATCTCCTAAAGGGACTAGCGGGAGGGACCCAGTACTTC.